A single sample is the source of the 10 T cell receptor beta chains below, sequenced in a study of CD8 T cells in ankylosing spondylitis. TCRdb re-derived calls from the 5' RACE reads in MiXCR, one entry per CDR3 protein. The data show 150,000 to 200,000 distinct CDR3 sequences, with roughly 13% seen just once and 16% held by the top ten. The material sequenced was blood, either unsorted or a sorted T cell fraction (not recorded which). Receptor source: a male donor with ankylosing spondylitis or in good health (not recorded which).

This clonotype appeared many times. The J gene is TRBJ2-3, the V gene TRBV12-3 or TRBV12-4, with D hard to call. This CDR3 has 15 amino acids. V was cut by 4 bases and J by 4 bases, with 15 bases left in between. CDR3 residues: CASSSPHPDPDTQYF. CDR3 in DNA: TGTGCCAGCAGTTCCCCGCATCCGGACCCAGATACGCAGTATTTT.

The V call is TRBV5-5, the J call TRBJ2-2; D is undetermined. Trimming left V 4 bases short and J 6 bases short, with 13 bases between. The length of the CDR3 is 14 residues. The germline V gene encodes CDR1 SGHKS and CDR2 YYEKEE (reference sequence). This chain's CDR3 is CASSPDLTPGELFF. CDR3 nucleotide sequence: TGTGCCAGCAGCCCCGACCTAACGCCCGGGGAGCTGTTTTTT. Full variable domain (rest looked up from reference TRBV5-5 and TRBJ2-2): DAGVTQSPTHLIKTRGQQVTLRCSPISGHKSVSWYQQVLGQGPQFIFQYYEKEERGRGNFPDRFSARQFPNYSSELNVNALLLGDSALYLCASSPDLTPGELFFGEGSRLTVL.

The chain is built from TRBV18 and TRBJ2-3; weak D call: TRBD2 (6 bases). The CDR3 length is 16 residues. Trimming left V 3 bases short and J 4 bases short, with 17 bases between. Germline lookup yields CDR1 KGHSH and CDR2 LQKENI. This CDR3 reads CASSPSPEGEADTQYF. In DNA, the CDR3 is TGTGCCAGCTCACCGTCACCGGAAGGGGAGGCAGATACGCAGTATTTT.

This clonotype was seen at least ten times. V usage is TRBV27 and J usage is TRBJ1-1; D uncertain. The CDR3 runs to 13 residues. Trimming stripped 4 bases from V and 4 bases from J, with 10 bases between. The V gene's germline CDR1 is MNHEY and CDR2 SMNVEV (reference sequence). CDR3 sequence (DNA): TGTGCCAGCAGTTGGAGGGCCGGCACTGAAGCTTTCTTT. It codes for CASSWRAGTEAFF.

This clonotype was observed a handful of times. The genes are TRBV13 and TRBJ2-7; 11 bases fit TRBD2. The CDR3 is 14 amino acids. CDR1 is PRHDT and CDR2 is FYEKMQ in the germline V gene (reference sequence). The V and J ends lost 4 bases and 4 bases, in that order; junction bases with no gene match: 3. The CDR3 DNA is TGTGCCAGCAGCTCGACTAGCGGGATATACGAGCAGTACTTC. Translation: CASSSTSGIYEQYF.

Points on this clonotype: This sequence may be a read error, since a much larger clone differs from it by one base. The gene calls are TRBV7-9 and TRBJ2-1; D gene ambiguous. Per germline, CDR1 SEHNR and CDR2 FQNEAQ (reference sequence). There are 12 residues in the CDR3. The chain's CDR3 is CASGTRLNDQFF. In nucleotides, the CDR3 is TGTGCCAGCGGTACTCGCCTCAATGATCAGTTCTTC.

The rearrangement uses TRBV19 and TRBJ1-6; no reliable D call. Deletions cut 4 bases from V and 9 bases from J, with 16 bases between. Germline V CDR1 and CDR2: LNHDA, SQIVND (reference sequence). The CDR3 runs 15 residues. The CDR3 protein is CASSSASTGVSPLHF. The DNA of the CDR3 is TGTGCCAGTAGTAGCGCCTCGACGGGCGTTTCACCCCTCCACTTT.

This clonotype was seen more than once but under ten times. The chain is built from TRBV10-3 and TRBJ2-1; 7 bases match TRBD2. V lost 2 bases, J lost 2 bases, and 3 bases stayed unmatched. Germline V gene lookup returns CDR1 ENHRY and CDR2 SYGVKD. The CDR3 covers 15 residues. The CDR3 region has the DNA TGTGCCATCAGTGAGGGTAGCGGGCCCTACAATGAGCAGTTCTTC. Translating it yields CAISEGSGPYNEQFF.

The chain has TRBV6-5 and TRBJ1-1; D unclear. There are 13 residues in the CDR3. The V end was cut by 0 bases, the J end by 7 bases, with 9 bases between. Germline CDR1 and CDR2: MNHEY and SVGAGI. In DNA form, the CDR3 reads TGTGCCAGCAGTTACTCGAGCAGGAATGAAGCTTTCTTT. It is translated as CASSYSSRNEAFF.

This clonotype has just a few counts. The V gene is TRBV7-6, the J gene TRBJ2-7, with 9 bases that match TRBD2. Germline values: CDR1 SGHVS, CDR2 FNYEAQ. The J segment lost 5 bases and the V segment lost 5 bases, leaving 13 bases of the junction unmatched. The CDR3 spans 16 residues. CDR3 in amino acids: CASSPRLADQEDEQYF. CDR3 coding DNA: TGTGCCAGCAGCCCCCGACTAGCGGACCAGGAGGACGAGCAGTACTTC.